This T cell receptor beta chain stems from a study of blood T cells in healthy people across ages. Study-level results: Fewer expanded clones and more diversity marked long-lived versus aged donors. Across samples, TCR beta diversity tracked strongly with naive T cell percentage.

Extraction of total RNA produced a minimum of 5 micrograms from each sample. Details on this clonotype: No antigen is known for it.

Germline V CDR1 and CDR2: SGHAT, FQNNGV. The CDR3 is 18 amino acids. V dropped 8 bases and J dropped 6; count of bases not matched to a gene: 16. A second PCR, run for 7 to 11 cycles, used a sample-barcoded 5' primer plus a J-beta primer mix. Each cDNA molecule was tagged by a template-switch adaptor with 12 random nucleotides. MiXCR, applied by TCRdb to the 5' RACE reads, yields one record per CDR3 protein. The sample yields more than 650,000 distinct CDR3 sequences, approximately 21% seen once. The clonotype comes from an older man in good health. The V and J genes are TRBV11-2 and TRBJ2-2, with 12 positions matching TRBD2. Sequencing was carried out using blood. CDR3 coding DNA: TGTGCCAGCGCCTCCCCTAGCGGGGGGGCAGTTAACGCCGGGGAGCTGTTTTTT. Its protein product is CASASPSGGAVNAGELFF.